This T cell receptor (beta chain) was obtained from a study of PD-L1 blockade in urothelial cancer. About the study: About 90% of the 29 patients were men with bladder-origin urothelial cancer. Previous chemotherapy exposure amounted to 0 to 3 regimens for patients. Blood was evaluated 3 weeks (second dose) and 6 weeks after therapy began.

This sample's time point: peripheral blood 6 weeks after treatment start. The germline CDR1 and CDR2 sequences are MGHRA and YSYEKL. The V and J ends lost 4 bases and 2 bases respectively, with 17 bases between them. CDR3 length equals 17 residues. There are a few counts of this clone. Data came from immunoSEQ multiplex PCR; TCRdb stores just in-frame clones and leaves some out. The repertoire includes tens of thousands of clones, around nine tenths of them detected once, and over 9% sits in the top ten. This receptor was identified in a man aged 60 to 75 with urothelial cancer. Sequencing was performed on PBMCs, taken around atezolizumab (anti-PD-L1) treatment. The chain couples TRBV4-1 to TRBJ2-2, with TRBD2 as a possible D gene (6 bases). DNA for the CDR3: TGCGCCAGCAGCCCTGGACTATCTCAGCGAAACACCGGGGAGCTGTTTTTT. Translating gives CASSPGLSQRNTGELFF.